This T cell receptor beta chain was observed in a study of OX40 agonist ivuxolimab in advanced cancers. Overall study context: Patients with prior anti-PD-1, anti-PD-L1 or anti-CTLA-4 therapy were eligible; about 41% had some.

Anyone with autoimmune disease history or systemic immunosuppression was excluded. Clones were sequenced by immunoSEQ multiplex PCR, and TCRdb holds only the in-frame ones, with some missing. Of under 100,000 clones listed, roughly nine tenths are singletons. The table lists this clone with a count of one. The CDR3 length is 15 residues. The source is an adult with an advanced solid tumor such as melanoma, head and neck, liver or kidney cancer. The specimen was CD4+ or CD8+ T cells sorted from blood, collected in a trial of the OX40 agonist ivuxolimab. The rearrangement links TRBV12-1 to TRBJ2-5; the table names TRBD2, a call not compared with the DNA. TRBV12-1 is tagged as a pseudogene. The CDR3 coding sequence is TGTGCCAGCAGCTTTCCGAGACTAGCGGAAGAGACCCAGTACTTC. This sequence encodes CASSFPRLAEETQYF.